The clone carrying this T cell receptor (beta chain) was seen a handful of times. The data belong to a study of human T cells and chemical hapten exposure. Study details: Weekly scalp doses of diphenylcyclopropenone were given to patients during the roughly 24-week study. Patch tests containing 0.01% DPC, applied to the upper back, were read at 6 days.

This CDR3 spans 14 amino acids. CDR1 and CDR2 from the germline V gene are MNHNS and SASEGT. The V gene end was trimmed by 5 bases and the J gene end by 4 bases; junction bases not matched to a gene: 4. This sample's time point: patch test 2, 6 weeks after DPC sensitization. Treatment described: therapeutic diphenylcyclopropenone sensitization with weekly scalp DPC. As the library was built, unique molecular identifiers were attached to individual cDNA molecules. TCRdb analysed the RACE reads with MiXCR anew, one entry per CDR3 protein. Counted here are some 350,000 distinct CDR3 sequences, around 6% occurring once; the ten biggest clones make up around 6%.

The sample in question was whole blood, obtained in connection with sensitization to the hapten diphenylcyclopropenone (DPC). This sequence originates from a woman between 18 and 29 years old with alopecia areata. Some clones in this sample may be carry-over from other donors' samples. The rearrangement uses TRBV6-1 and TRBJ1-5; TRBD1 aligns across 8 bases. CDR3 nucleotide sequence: TGTGCCAGCAGTCCCTGGACAGGGAATCAGCCCCAGCATTTT. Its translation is CASSPWTGNQPQHF.